The 32 T cell receptor beta chains below were found in one sample sequenced in a study of blood T cell repertoires in COVID-19. This table comes from immunoSEQ multiplex PCR, and its TCRdb copy is limited to in-frame clones, with some not included. The sample yields some 120,000 clones, roughly 80% seen once. The sequencing sample was made of peripheral blood. Receptors originate from a woman aged 55-69 years with acute or convalescent COVID-19.

This sequence joins TRBV12-5 and TRBJ1-1, with TRBD1 matching over 9 bases. The length of the CDR3 is 14 residues. The germline gives CDR1 LGHNT, CDR2 FRNRAP. V shed 5 bases, J shed 5 bases, and the junction held 6 bases outside the gene matches. CDR3 sequence: CASGKTGGGTEAFF. The CDR3 nucleotides are TGTGCTAGTGGTAAGACAGGGGGTGGAACTGAAGCTTTCTTT. The full variable domain, with the rest looked up from reference TRBV12-5 and TRBJ1-1, is DARVTQTPRHKVTEMGQEVTMRCQPILGHNTVFWYRQTMMQGLELLAYFRNRAPLDDSGMPKDRFSAEMPDATLATLKIQPSEPRDSAVYFCASGKTGGGTEAFFGQGTRLTVV.

The chain couples TRBV7-3 to TRBJ1-6; a weak D match, TRBD1 (6 bases). There are 15 residues in the CDR3. CDR1 SGHTA and CDR2 FQGTGA come from the germline V gene. The V end was cut by 7 bases, the J end by 10 bases, with 20 bases between. The CDR3 bases are TGTGCCAGCACCTCGGACAGTTTCGATGGATCACCCCTCCACTTT. Translation: CASTSDSFDGSPLHF.

This chain uses TRBV28 with TRBJ1-1; D is undetermined. Trimming pared 8 bases from V and 5 bases from J, leaving 15 bases between. The CDR3 has 13 amino acids. Germline V lookup: CDR1 MDHEN, CDR2 SYDVKM. CDR3 coding DNA: TGTGCCAGCGTGACCCTCGGGATTACTGAAGCTTTCTTT. It translates to CASVTLGITEAFF.

The chain carries TRBV2 and TRBJ2-6; D may be TRBD1 (6 bases). Per germline, CDR1 SNHLY and CDR2 FYNNEI. This CDR3 contains 15 residues. Trimming pared 7 bases from V and 2 bases from J, leaving 12 bases between. The CDR3 region is CASTPEGAGANVLTF. Here the CDR3 DNA reads TGTGCCAGCACCCCTGAGGGGGCTGGGGCCAACGTCCTGACTTTC.

The rearrangement links TRBV7-9 to TRBJ1-2; unclear D gene. Germline-derived CDR1 and CDR2 are SEHNR and FQNEAQ (reference sequence). V lost 6 bases and J 6 bases, leaving 5 bases between the germline ends. The CDR3 runs 10 residues. The CDR3 DNA reads TGTGCCAGCAGTCAGGATGGCTACACCTTC. Translated, it gives CASSQDGYTF.

The V and J genes are TRBV10-3 and TRBJ1-5; tentatively, D is TRBD1 (5 bases). This CDR3 contains 14 residues. The ends were cut back, 6 bases at V and 5 bases at J, with 14 bases in the middle. Germline V CDR1 and CDR2: ENHRY, SYGVKD. CDR3 protein: CAIRGPGGDQPQHF. The CDR3 DNA is TGTGCCATCAGAGGGCCCGGAGGGGATCAGCCCCAGCATTTT.

About this clone itself: One end of the junction is discordant with germline, which a read error may explain. The V gene is TRBV10-3, the J gene TRBJ2-1, with TRBD1 identical over 7 bases. Germline CDR1 is ENHRY and CDR2 is SYGVKD. The CDR3 is 14 amino acids. The CDR3 reads CAIGEGASYNEQFF. The CDR3 DNA reads TGTGCCATCGGTGAGGGGGCTTCCTACAATGAGCAGTTCTTC.

The chain is built from TRBV18 and TRBJ1-2; D not resolved. The germline gives CDR1 KGHSH, CDR2 LQKENI. The CDR3 spans 13 residues. V lost 6 bases and J lost 5, with 13 bases in between. The CDR3 sequence is CASSLGERYGYTF. The DNA for the CDR3 is TGTGCCAGCTCGTTGGGAGAGAGGTATGGCTACACCTTC.

The chain recombines TRBV13 with TRBJ1-6, with a weak D call TRBD1 (5 bases). V was pared by 0 bases and J by 9 bases, with 9 bases between. CDR3 length: 14 amino acids. From germline, CDR1 is PRHDT and CDR2 FYEKMQ (reference sequence). In DNA form, the CDR3 reads TGTGCCAGCAGCTTAGGACAGGTGGCTTCACCCCTCCACTTT. Its protein product is CASSLGQVASPLHF.

The gene calls are TRBV5-8 and TRBJ1-1; D call uncertain. The CDR3 sequence is 14 residues long. The V and J ends lost 6 bases and 2 bases respectively, with 14 bases between them. Per the germline V gene, CDR1 is SGHTS and CDR2 is YDEGEE. In DNA, the CDR3 is TGTGCCAGCATTCCCCTCCTGAGAAACACTGAAGCTTTCTTT. Its protein is CASIPLLRNTEAFF.

The sample holds a few counts of this clone. The V gene is TRBV29-1, the J gene TRBJ1-2, with D tentatively TRBD1 (5 bases). CDR3 length equals 13 residues. CDR1 and CDR2 (germline): SQVTM, ANQGSEA. Trimming stripped 7 bases from V and 6 bases from J, with 18 bases between. CDR3 sequence (DNA): TGCAGCGCCCAGACAGACCCGACGGATGGCTACACCTTC. It specifies CSAQTDPTDGYTF. Variable domain in full (rest from reference TRBV29-1 and TRBJ1-2): SAVISQKPSRDICQRGTSLTIQCQVDSQVTMMFWYRQQPGQSLTLIATANQGSEATYESGFVIDKFPISRPNLTFSTLTVSNMSPEDSSIYLCSAQTDPTDGYTFGSGTRLTVV.

The V call is TRBV5-4, the J call TRBJ1-1; tentatively, D is TRBD1 (5 bases). CDR3 length: 17 residues. From germline, CDR1 is SGHNT and CDR2 YYREEE (reference sequence). The V and J ends lost 0 bases and 6 bases respectively, with 21 bases between them. The DNA for the CDR3 is TGTGCCAGCAGCTTGGAAATGGGGCGGAGCCCTGGGGCTGAAGCTTTCTTT. This translates into CASSLEMGRSPGAEAFF.

V usage is TRBV30 and J usage is TRBJ1-6, with D unresolved. Between the trimmed V and J ends, which lost 8 bases and 3 bases, there was a span of 11 bases. The CDR3 is made up of 13 amino acids. Germline-derived CDR1 and CDR2 are GTSNPN and SVGIG (reference sequence). For the CDR3, the DNA is TGTGCCGCCCGGGGTAGCTATAATTCACCCCTCCACTTT. Translated: CAARGSYNSPLHF.

This rearrangement joins TRBV24-1 to TRBJ2-2; 13 bases agree with TRBD2. The CDR3 has 19 amino acids. V lost 5 bases to trimming and J lost 1 base; unmatched junction nucleotides: 9. Germline V lookup: CDR1 KGHDR, CDR2 SFDVKD. The CDR3 reads CATSARSGLAGKNTGELFF. CDR3 coding DNA: TGTGCCACCAGTGCTCGTTCGGGACTAGCGGGGAAGAACACCGGGGAGCTGTTTTTT.

This clone was found once. The chain is built from TRBV9 and TRBJ1-1; no clear D. V lost 4 bases and J 0 bases, leaving 10 bases between the germline ends. From germline, CDR1 is SGDLS and CDR2 YYNGEE. The CDR3 length is 14 residues. CDR3 DNA: TGTGCCAGCAGCCCCTTTGGCCTGAACACTGAAGCTTTCTTT. It codes for CASSPFGLNTEAFF.

This chain joins TRBV7-6 and TRBJ1-1, with no clear D. Germline loops: CDR1 SGHVS, CDR2 FNYEAQ. There are 16 residues in the CDR3. V lost 4 bases and J 3 bases, leaving 18 bases between the germline ends. The CDR3 bases are TGTGCCAGCAGCTCGTACCCTTTATTGAGGGACACTGAAGCTTTCTTT. Residues: CASSSYPLLRDTEAFF.

The chain uses TRBV4-1 and TRBJ2-3, with D perhaps matching TRBD2 (5 bases). Per germline, CDR1 MGHRA and CDR2 YSYEKL. The V gene lost 3 bases and the J gene lost 3 bases, with 16 bases spanning the gap. CDR3 size: 16 residues. DNA of the CDR3: TGCGCCAGCAGCCACATATCGGAAAGAGGGACAGATACGCAGTATTTT. Translated: CASSHISERGTDTQYF.

The V and J genes are TRBV27 and TRBJ1-1; a possible D gene is TRBD1 (6 bases). V was clipped by 5 bases and J by 1 base, with 11 bases between them. CDR1 is MNHEY, CDR2 SMNVEV, per germline (reference sequence). CDR3 size: 14 residues. This CDR3 reads CASSLGQTNTEAFF. The CDR3 DNA sequence: TGTGCCAGCAGTCTTGGACAGACGAACACTGAAGCTTTCTTT.

This clone has more than one count but fewer than ten. The chain links TRBV24-1 to TRBJ2-5; a weak D match, TRBD1 (6 bases). Trimming pared 5 bases from V and 4 bases from J, leaving 19 bases between. CDR1 is KGHDR and CDR2 is SFDVKD in the germline V gene. The CDR3 has 16 amino acids. The CDR3 nucleotides read TGTGCCACCAGTGGAGGAACAGGGTTCGCTCGAGAGACCCAGTACTTC. Amino acid sequence: CATSGGTGFARETQYF.

In this sample, this clone turned up once. V gene TRBV19 combines with J gene TRBJ2-5, with 9 bases matching TRBD2. The CDR3 contains 14 residues. Germline CDR1 is LNHDA and CDR2 is SQIVND (reference sequence). After removal of 4 bases from V and 10 bases from J, the junction contained 10 bases not matched to a gene. CDR3 nucleotides: TGTGCCAGTAGTACGGCGGGGGGGATGAGAGACCAGTACTTC. This translates into CASSTAGGMRDQYF.

The chain has TRBV5-4 and TRBJ2-2; TRBD2 is a possible D gene (5 bases). The CDR3 extends over 16 amino acids. Deletions cut 1 base from V and 1 base from J, with 11 bases between. Germline CDR1 is SGHNT and CDR2 is YYREEE (reference sequence). Written as DNA, the CDR3 is TGTGCCAGCAGCTTGCCCAGCGGCGAGAACACCGGGGAGCTGTTTTTT. Amino acid sequence: CASSLPSGENTGELFF.

The genes are TRBV5-1 and TRBJ2-2; D possibly corresponds to TRBD1 (6 bases). V lost 0 bases to trimming and J lost 4 bases, with 13 bases between them. This CDR3 is built from 16 residues. Germline CDR1 reads SGHRS; CDR2 reads YFSETQ. The CDR3 sequence is CASSLGGPPGTGELFF. CDR3 DNA: TGCGCCAGCAGCTTGGGGGGGCCCCCGGGCACCGGGGAGCTGTTTTTT.

This clone has a single count. The chain couples TRBV18 to TRBJ1-2, with 8 bases fitting TRBD1. Per the germline V gene, CDR1 is KGHSH and CDR2 is LQKENI. The CDR3 is made up of 13 amino acids. The V gene end was trimmed by 6 bases and the J gene end by 2 bases; junction bases not matched to a gene: 2. CDR3 region: CASSGQDNYGYTF. The CDR3 nucleotides are TGTGCCAGCTCGGGACAGGACAACTATGGCTACACCTTC.

This chain joins TRBV11-2 and TRBJ2-3, with 11 bases aligning to TRBD1. After removal of 3 bases from V and 2 bases from J, the junction contained 4 bases not matched to a gene. The CDR3 extends over 16 amino acids. Germline values: CDR1 SGHAT, CDR2 FQNNGV. The chain's CDR3 is CASSLWTGGPTDTQYF. The CDR3 bases are TGTGCCAGCAGCTTGTGGACAGGGGGCCCCACAGATACGCAGTATTTT. Supplemented by reference TRBV11-2 and TRBJ2-3, the full variable domain reads EAGVAQSPRYKIIEKRQSVAFWCNPISGHATLYWYQQILGQGPKLLIQFQNNGVVDDSQLPKDRFSAERLKGVDSTLKIQPAKLEDSAVYLCASSLWTGGPTDTQYFGPGTRLTVL.

As DNA, the CDR3 is TGTGCCACCAGCAGGGGACAAGACCGTCAGCCCCAGCATTTT. It encodes CATSRGQDRQPQHF. V usage is TRBV15 and J usage is TRBJ1-5; possibly TRBD1 for D (6 bases). Germline lookup yields CDR1 LNHNV and CDR2 YYDKDF (reference sequence). V was pared by 3 bases and J by 6 bases, with 12 bases between. The CDR3 covers 14 residues.

This chain connects TRBV7-3 to TRBJ2-2; TRBD1 is a possible D gene (6 bases). Germline V gives CDR1 SGHTA, CDR2 FQGTGA. This CDR3 is 12 amino acids long. V lost 8 bases, J lost 7 bases, and 11 bases lay in between. The CDR3 bases are TGTGCCAGCGGAACAGGGAACGGGGAGCTGTTTTTT. Translation: CASGTGNGELFF.

The chain uses TRBV6-6 and TRBJ1-1; D is unresolved. The CDR3 consists of 14 residues. Per germline, CDR1 MNHNY and CDR2 SVGAGI (reference sequence). Between the trimmed V and J ends, which lost 2 bases and 1 base, there was a span of 8 bases. The CDR3 loop reads CASSYGRQNTEAFF. In nucleotides, the CDR3 is TGTGCCAGCAGTTACGGCCGTCAGAACACTGAAGCTTTCTTT.

This clone was found once. The chain recombines TRBV7-9 with TRBJ1-5; unclear D gene. CDR1 is SEHNR, CDR2 FQNEAQ, per germline (reference sequence). The CDR3 contains 13 residues. Trimming took off 3 bases at V and 5 bases at J, with 8 bases between the two ends. Here the CDR3 DNA reads TGTGCCAGCAGCTTTTTTGAGGATCAGCCCCAGCATTTT. Translated: CASSFFEDQPQHF.

This chain joins TRBV5-1 and TRBJ2-4, with 8 bases lining up with TRBD1. The CDR3 totals 14 residues. Germline lookup yields CDR1 SGHRS and CDR2 YFSETQ. With V trimmed by 0 bases and J by 6 bases, 2 bases remained unmatched. CDR3 nucleotide sequence: TGCGCCAGCAGCTTGGATCAGGGGGCAAACATTCAGTACTTC. Translated: CASSLDQGANIQYF.

J is TRBJ1-6 and V is TRBV19; 7 nucleotides agree with TRBD1. This CDR3 is built from 14 residues. V lost 3 bases, J lost 7 bases, and 3 bases stayed unmatched. CDR1 is LNHDA and CDR2 is SQIVND in the germline V gene (reference sequence). CDR3 nucleotide sequence: TGTGCCAGTAGTATGAGGGACAGAAATTCACCCCTCCACTTT. Its translation is CASSMRDRNSPLHF.

The chain employs TRBV4-1 and TRBJ1-2, with unresolved D. Per the germline V gene, CDR1 is MGHRA and CDR2 is YSYEKL. There are 16 residues in the CDR3. Trimming stripped 1 base from V and 0 bases from J, with 12 bases between. CDR3 in amino acids: CASSQVGRTTNYGYTF. For the CDR3, the DNA is TGCGCCAGCAGCCAAGTAGGACGGACTACTAACTATGGCTACACCTTC.

The chain joins TRBV7-9 to TRBJ1-1; D is undetermined. V was shortened by 2 bases and J by 4 bases, with 11 bases between the two germline ends. From germline, CDR1 is SEHNR and CDR2 FQNEAQ (reference sequence). The CDR3 runs to 14 residues. CDR3 nucleotide sequence: TGTGCCAGCAGCTTATCAACAGCCTCCACTGAAGCTTTCTTT. Translation: CASSLSTASTEAFF.